One sample yielded the 26 T cell receptor beta chains listed below, sequenced in a study of CD8 T cells in Susac syndrome. After extraction with the RNeasy kit, roughly 0.5 to 1 ug of the RNA was reverse transcribed using random hexamers. MiXCR, run by TCRdb on the immunoSEQ multiplex PCR reads, gives a single entry per CDR3 protein. Altogether more than 110,000 distinct CDR3 sequences are present, over 90% being singletons, with the ten largest covering roughly 0.14%. Sequencing was done on a sample of CD4+ T cells from PBMCs. These receptors were collected from a human donor with Susac syndrome.

This clonotype was seen more than once but under ten times. V gene TRBV7-3 combines with J gene TRBJ2-3; TRBD2 matches at 11 bases. The CDR3 contains 16 residues. V was clipped by 5 bases and J by 2 bases; unmatched bases: 6. The V gene's germline CDR1 is SGHTA and CDR2 FQGTGA. The CDR3 DNA sequence: TGTGCCAGCAGCCCCGGGACTAGCGGTGCCACAGATACGCAGTATTTT. This sequence encodes CASSPGTSGATDTQYF.

This chain joins TRBV7-2 and TRBJ2-7, with 8 positions matching TRBD1. V shed 5 bases and J 1 base; nucleotides not matched to a gene: 7. The length of the CDR3 is 15 residues. Germline V gives CDR1 SGHTA, CDR2 FQGNSA. CDR3 residues: CASSPDRDRSYEQYF. The CDR3 DNA reads as TGTGCCAGCAGCCCAGACCGGGACAGGTCCTACGAGCAGTACTTC.

This clonotype appeared a single time. V gene TRBV5-1 combines with J gene TRBJ2-1; TRBD1 matches at 9 bases. Germline-derived CDR1 and CDR2 are SGHRS and YFSETQ. The CDR3 is 14 amino acids. V trimming: 5 bases; J trimming: 7 bases; junction bases outside the gene matches: 7. This chain's CDR3 is CASSVQGASNEQFF. The CDR3 nucleotides are TGCGCCAGCAGTGTACAGGGGGCCTCTAATGAGCAGTTCTTC.

The chain employs TRBV2 and TRBJ2-7, with D uncertain. V was pared by 4 bases and J by 6 bases, with 4 bases between. This CDR3 spans 10 amino acids. Germline CDR1 reads SNHLY; CDR2 reads FYNNEI. The CDR3: CASSVGEQYF. As DNA, the CDR3 is TGTGCCAGCAGTGTAGGCGAGCAGTACTTC.

The chain uses TRBV29-1 and TRBJ2-1, with D tentatively TRBD1 (6 bases). The germline V gene encodes CDR1 SQVTM and CDR2 ANQGSEA. The CDR3 spans 12 residues. The CDR3 is CSAGALRSEQFF. CDR3 nucleotide sequence: TGCAGTGCAGGGGCGTTGAGGAGCGAGCAGTTCTTC.

This clonotype was observed a few times. This chain joins TRBV7-2 and TRBJ2-7, with no clear D. The CDR3 is 14 residues long. CDR1 and CDR2 from the germline V gene are SGHTA and FQGNSA. V lost 3 bases and J lost 3, with 12 bases in between. DNA of the CDR3: TGTGCCAGCAGCTTTAGTGACTGGGGCTACGAGCAGTACTTC. Residues: CASSFSDWGYEQYF.

This chain uses TRBV5-1 with TRBJ2-2; no clear D gene. The CDR3 totals 13 residues. The V and J ends lost 2 bases and 3 bases respectively, with 5 bases between them. Germline-derived CDR1 and CDR2 are SGHRS and YFSETQ. This CDR3 is CASSLRDTGELFF. CDR3 coding DNA: TGCGCCAGCAGCTTAAGGGACACCGGGGAGCTGTTTTTT.

V is TRBV5-6 and J is TRBJ2-3; D tentatively reads TRBD1 or TRBD2 (5 bases each). Trimming pared 0 bases from V and 7 bases from J, leaving 9 bases between. This CDR3 has 13 amino acids. The V gene's germline CDR1 is SGHDT and CDR2 YYEEEE. The CDR3 here is CASSLGGLYTQYF. The DNA of the CDR3 is TGTGCCAGCAGCTTGGGGGGGTTGTATACGCAGTATTTT.

The chain carries TRBV12-5 and TRBJ2-5; 8 bases align to TRBD1. V was clipped by 7 bases and J by 5 bases; unmatched bases: 9. The germline gives CDR1 LGHNT, CDR2 FRNRAP. The CDR3 has 14 residues. In DNA, the CDR3 is TGTGCTAGTGCTGATGGACAGGGCCACGAGACCCAGTACTTC. This encodes CASADGQGHETQYF.

This sequence joins TRBV6-2 or TRBV6-3 and TRBJ2-1, with 15 bases aligning to TRBD2. The V gene's germline CDR1 is MNHEY and CDR2 SVGEGT. The CDR3 spans 18 residues. J gave up 0 bases and V 6 bases, and 6 bases lay outside the gene matches. Here the CDR3 reads CASSSGLAGGPSYNEQFF. The CDR3 nucleotides are TGTGCCAGCAGCTCGGGACTAGCGGGAGGTCCCTCCTACAATGAGCAGTTCTTC.

The chain couples TRBV6-2 or TRBV6-3 to TRBJ2-1; D is unresolved. There are 11 residues in the CDR3. V was clipped by 6 bases and J by 5 bases, with 5 bases between them. Per the germline V gene, CDR1 is MNHEY and CDR2 is SVGEGT. The CDR3 is CASSTDNEQFF. In nucleotides, the CDR3 is TGTGCCAGCAGCACCGACAATGAGCAGTTCTTC.

This CDR3 reads CAWRDRGLFAIYF. The CDR3 DNA reads as TGTGCCTGGAGAGACAGGGGGCTTTTCGCCATATATTTT. This chain links TRBV30 with TRBJ1-3; 10 nucleotides align to TRBD1. The J segment lost 11 bases and the V segment lost 3 bases, leaving 7 bases of the junction unmatched. The germline V gene has CDR1 GTSNPN and CDR2 SVGIG (reference sequence). The CDR3 consists of 13 residues.

The J gene is TRBJ1-6, the V gene TRBV20-1; 10 bases fit TRBD1. The germline CDR1 and CDR2 sequences are DFQATT and SNEGSKA (reference sequence). J gave up 9 bases and V 3 bases, and 8 bases lay outside the gene matches. The CDR3 is made up of 15 amino acids. The CDR3 here is CSASPGTGVRSPLHF. The CDR3 DNA is TGCAGTGCTAGCCCCGGGACAGGGGTGCGTTCACCCCTCCACTTT.

The V and J genes are TRBV20-1 and TRBJ2-1; D unclear. V was pared by 0 bases and J by 7 bases, with 7 bases between. The CDR3 length is 12 residues. Germline CDR1 and CDR2: DFQATT and SNEGSKA (reference sequence). CDR3 coding DNA: TGCAGTGCTAGAGAGGGCGCTAATGAGCAGTTCTTC. Its protein product is CSAREGANEQFF.

The CDR3 reads CASSHHTTGRTDTQYF. As DNA, the CDR3 is TGTGCCAGCAGCCACCACACAACGGGGCGCACAGATACGCAGTATTTT. The chain combines TRBV14 with TRBJ2-3, with D tentatively TRBD1 or TRBD2 (5 bases each). CDR3 length: 16 residues. In germline, CDR1 is SGHDN, CDR2 FVKESK. V lost 3 bases and J lost 1, with 14 bases in between.

The rearrangement joins TRBV18 to TRBJ2-5; possibly TRBD2 for D (6 bases). Germline values: CDR1 KGHSH, CDR2 LQKENI. V lost 2 bases and J 3 bases, leaving 13 bases between the germline ends. The CDR3 totals 15 residues. The CDR3 here is CASSPRGRPEETQYF. CDR3 in DNA: TGTGCCAGCTCACCAAGAGGGAGGCCTGAAGAGACCCAGTACTTC.

The rearrangement joins TRBV7-6 to TRBJ2-2; D ambiguous. Germline V gene data show CDR1 as SGHVS and CDR2 as FNYEAQ. V gave up 2 bases and J gave up 6 bases, with 4 bases separating them. The CDR3 is 12 residues long. This chain's CDR3 is CASSLRPGELFF. CDR3 bases: TGTGCCAGCAGCTTACGTCCCGGGGAGCTGTTTTTT. The full variable domain, in which reference TRBV7-6 and TRBJ2-2 provide the parts outside the CDR3, is GAGVSQSPRYKVTKRGQDVALRCDPISGHVSLYWYRQALGQGPEFLTYFNYEAQQDKSGLPNDRFSAERPEGSISTLTIQRTEQRDSAMYRCASSLRPGELFFGEGSRLTVL.

The rearrangement uses TRBV7-2 and TRBJ1-2; D not resolved. The CDR3 sequence is 12 residues long. Trimming removed 5 bases from V and 11 bases from J, with 15 bases in between. Germline-derived CDR1 and CDR2 are SGHTA and FQGNSA. The chain's CDR3 is CASSLSLMWYTF. CDR3 DNA sequence: TGTGCCAGCAGCCTATCCCTTATGTGGTACACCTTC.

The V gene is TRBV27, the J gene TRBJ2-3; D is possibly TRBD1 or TRBD2 (5 bases each). Germline V gene data show CDR1 as MNHEY and CDR2 as SMNVEV (reference sequence). This CDR3 has 14 residues. The ends were cut back, 3 bases at V and 6 bases at J, with 13 bases in the middle. The DNA for the CDR3 is TGTGCCAGCAGTTTCAGGGCTACGGGGGATACGCAGTATTTT. Translating gives CASSFRATGDTQYF.

This chain connects TRBV30 to TRBJ2-7; 13 nucleotides line up with TRBD2. The CDR3 totals 14 residues. The V gene's germline CDR1 is GTSNPN and CDR2 SVGIG (reference sequence). The trim removed 1 base at V and 4 bases at J, leaving 1 base unmatched. CDR3 amino acids: CAWSELAGGYEQYF. In nucleotides, the CDR3 is TGTGCCTGGAGTGAACTAGCGGGGGGGTACGAGCAGTACTTC.

The chain carries TRBV20-1 and TRBJ2-1; no clear D. With 5 bases removed from V and 6 bases from J, the gap between germline ends came to 20 bases. Germline V gene data show CDR1 as DFQATT and CDR2 as SNEGSKA (reference sequence). CDR3 length: 15 amino acids. The DNA for the CDR3 is TGCAGTGCTCGGTTGGCAGCTACGGCCTCCAATGAGCAGTTCTTC. This translates into CSARLAATASNEQFF.

The chain employs TRBV30 and TRBJ2-6; the match to TRBD2 covers 8 bases. The germline CDR1 and CDR2 sequences are GTSNPN and SVGIG (reference sequence). This CDR3 is built from 15 residues. Trimming took 7 bases from V and 0 from J; bases not matched to a gene: 5. DNA of the CDR3: TGTGCCTCGGGAGGGGGGGCCTCTGGGGCCAACGTCCTGACTTTC. It yields the protein CASGGGASGANVLTF.

The chain couples TRBV25-1 to TRBJ2-7; 8 nucleotides agree with TRBD2. Looked up from germline, CDR1 is MGHDK and CDR2 is SYGVNS. Trimming removed 8 bases from V and 2 bases from J; junction bases left unmatched: 11. There are 15 residues in the CDR3. CDR3 nucleotide sequence: TGTGCCAGCCGGGGGGGAGGAACGTTCACCTACGAGCAGTACTTC. This gives the protein CASRGGGTFTYEQYF.

This clonotype was detected only once. The chain recombines TRBV12-3 or TRBV12-4 with TRBJ2-1; 11 bases agree with TRBD2. The CDR3 has 18 residues. V lost 6 bases, J lost 0 bases, and 10 bases stayed unmatched. The CDR3 DNA sequence: TGTGCCAGCAGGCCGGGACTAGCGGTTAGTAACTCCTACAATGAGCAGTTCTTC. Its translation is CASRPGLAVSNSYNEQFF.

The chain employs TRBV7-2 and TRBJ1-4; D perhaps matches TRBD1 (5 bases). V was clipped by 5 bases and J by 8 bases, with 21 bases between them. This CDR3 has 16 residues. The germline V gene encodes CDR1 SGHTA and CDR2 FQGNSA. The CDR3 DNA reads as TGTGCCAGCAGCCCCGACCCCCCAGGGTCGGGGGAAAAACTGTTTTTT. Its protein is CASSPDPPGSGEKLFF. The full variable domain, its missing parts supplied by reference TRBV7-2 and TRBJ1-4, is GAGVSQSPSNKVTEKGKDVELRCDPISGHTALYWYRQSLGQGLEFLIYFQGNSAPDKSGLPSDRFSAERTGGSVSTLTIQRTQQEDSAVYLCASSPDPPGSGEKLFFGSGTQLSVL.

The chain joins TRBV29-1 to TRBJ1-1, with D perhaps matching TRBD1 (6 bases). Per germline, CDR1 SQVTM and CDR2 ANQGSEA. Trimming cost V 7 bases and J 6 bases, with 18 bases left between them. This CDR3 is built from 13 residues. For the CDR3, the DNA is TGCAGCGCTATACAGACAGGCCCGGCTGAAGCTTTCTTT. This encodes CSAIQTGPAEAFF.